This entry lists 27 T cell receptor beta chains sequenced from one sample in a study of blood T cell dynamics during melanoma immunotherapy. Generated by immunoSEQ multiplex PCR, the TCRdb table keeps only in-frame clones and is missing some. The sample carries about 24,000 clones, roughly 85% recorded once. Time point described: pre-treatment baseline. Sequencing used blood, obtained from a patient treated with checkpoint blockade. All receptors derive from a human donor with melanoma.

This rearrangement joins TRBV7-3 to TRBJ2-1; 16 bases match TRBD2. CDR3 length: 18 residues. The junction had 7 bases not matched to a gene; V was cut back by 2 bases and J by 6 bases. Germline V CDR1 and CDR2: SGHTA, FQGTGA. The CDR3 reads CASSLGVGTSGRGNEQFF. The CDR3 DNA follows: TGTGCCAGCAGCTTAGGGGTCGGGACTAGCGGGAGGGGCAATGAGCAGTTCTTC.

The chain uses TRBV11-2 and TRBJ2-1, with 8 nucleotides matching TRBD2. The length of the CDR3 is 16 residues. From germline, CDR1 is SGHAT and CDR2 FQNNGV. V lost 4 bases and J lost 1; bases outside the gene matches: 6. CDR3 in DNA: TGTGCCAGCAGCTCCAGGCTAGCGGGTTCCTACAATGAGCAGTTCTTC. It yields the protein CASSSRLAGSYNEQFF.

The chain couples TRBV6-1 to TRBJ1-2; D might be TRBD1 (6 bases). Trimming cost V 2 bases and J 4 bases, with 11 bases left between them. CDR3 length equals 14 residues. Germline V CDR1 and CDR2: MNHNS, SASEGT. CDR3 region: CASSEWGPGYGYTF. The CDR3 DNA is TGTGCCAGCAGTGAATGGGGGCCCGGCTATGGCTACACCTTC.

This CDR3 is CASSPRERSGNTIYF. The CDR3 nucleotides are TGTGCCAGCAGCCCGCGGGAGCGCTCTGGAAACACCATATATTTT. V usage is TRBV2 and J usage is TRBJ1-3; D unclear. The CDR3 is made up of 15 amino acids. From germline, CDR1 is SNHLY and CDR2 FYNNEI. The ends were cut back, 6 bases at V and 0 bases at J, with 12 bases in the middle. Variable domain in full (rest from reference TRBV2 and TRBJ1-3): EPEVTQTPSHQVTQMGQEVILRCVPISNHLYFYWYRQILGQKVEFLVSFYNNEISEKSEIFDDQFSVERPDGSNFTLKIRSTKLEDSAMYFCASSPRERSGNTIYFGEGSWLTVV.

The chain is built from TRBV1 and TRBJ2-5; the DNA was not compared with TRBD2, the D call given in the table. TRBV1 is deemed a pseudogene. CDR3 size: 14 residues. CDR3 DNA sequence: TGCACCAGCACCGGGGGAGGGGACCAAGAGACCCAGTACTTC. Protein product: CTSTGGGDQETQYF.

This sequence joins TRBV6-5 and TRBJ2-7, with TRBD2 as a possible D gene (6 bases). Germline V lookup: CDR1 MNHEY, CDR2 SVGAGI. Deletions cut 6 bases from V and 0 bases from J, with 12 bases between. The CDR3 runs 14 residues. CDR3 sequence reads: CASREGTGSYEQYF. CDR3 sequence (DNA): TGTGCCAGCAGGGAGGGGACGGGCTCCTACGAGCAGTACTTC.

The CDR3 DNA reads as TGTGCCAGTAGGCGGACAGGAGGAGGGGAGACCCAGTACTTC. Translated, it gives CASRRTGGGETQYF. This rearrangement joins TRBV19 to TRBJ2-5; D perhaps matches TRBD1 (7 bases). V was cut by 6 bases and J by 5 bases, with 16 bases left in between. The CDR3 is 14 amino acids. In germline, CDR1 is LNHDA, CDR2 SQIVND (reference sequence).

V is TRBV2 and J is TRBJ2-7, with 7 positions matching TRBD2. The V and J ends lost 4 bases and 6 bases, in that order; junction bases with no gene match: 6. The CDR3 has 13 residues. CDR1 SNHLY and CDR2 FYNNEI come from the germline V gene. Here the CDR3 reads CASSVGLRIEQYF. In DNA, the CDR3 is TGTGCCAGCAGTGTGGGACTAAGGATCGAGCAGTACTTC.

V is TRBV5-1 and J is TRBJ2-1; a weak D match, TRBD2 (7 bases). V shed 0 bases and J shed 9 bases, with 19 bases lying between them. Germline V gene data show CDR1 as SGHRS and CDR2 as YFSETQ. The CDR3 consists of 16 residues. DNA of the CDR3: TGCGCCAGCAGCTTGGAGAGGGGGGGCCCCCGTAGTGAGCAGTTCTTC. Translating gives CASSLERGGPRSEQFF.

This clone was seen a handful of times. The chain joins TRBV6-6 to TRBJ2-7; D call uncertain. The CDR3 extends over 12 amino acids. The germline V gene has CDR1 MNHNY and CDR2 SVGAGI (reference sequence). V lost 6 bases and J 6 bases, leaving 12 bases between the germline ends. CDR3 coding DNA: TGTGCCAGCAGCCCGAGCTCGGGCGAGCAGTACTTC. It is translated as CASSPSSGEQYF.

The rearrangement joins TRBV5-1 to TRBJ2-3; D unclear. Germline lookup yields CDR1 SGHRS and CDR2 YFSETQ. Trimming took 3 bases from V and 4 from J, leaving 9 bases between them. The CDR3 is 13 residues long. Here the CDR3 reads CASSSPSADTQYF. The CDR3 DNA reads TGCGCCAGCAGCTCCCCTTCAGCAGATACGCAGTATTTT.

This clone has more than one count but fewer than ten. The chain is built from TRBV5-1 and TRBJ2-2; D remains ambiguous. CDR1 SGHRS and CDR2 YFSETQ come from the germline V gene. Trimming took 4 bases from V and 7 from J, leaving 8 bases between them. The CDR3 runs 12 residues. The CDR3 sequence is CASSVNGGELFF. The CDR3 bases are TGCGCCAGCAGCGTAAACGGCGGGGAGCTGTTTTTT.

The chain combines TRBV14 with TRBJ2-7; no clear D. Trimming left V 1 base short and J 2 bases short, with 12 bases between. Germline loops: CDR1 SGHDN, CDR2 FVKESK. The CDR3 is 15 residues long. The DNA of the CDR3 is TGTGCCAGCAGCCAAGTTGGTGCACAGACCTACGAGCAGTACTTC. Protein sequence: CASSQVGAQTYEQYF.

CDR3 loop: CASSASGGGYNEQFF. The CDR3 DNA reads as TGTGCCAGCAGCGCGTCAGGGGGAGGGTACAATGAGCAGTTCTTC. The chain employs TRBV9 and TRBJ2-1, with D perhaps assigned TRBD1 or TRBD2 (7 bases each). This CDR3 spans 15 amino acids. Germline loops: CDR1 SGDLS, CDR2 YYNGEE. Deletions cut 3 bases from V and 4 bases from J, with 14 bases between.

The rearrangement uses TRBV27 and TRBJ1-4; no reliable D call. The germline V and J ends were trimmed by 5 bases and 8 bases, with 9 bases remaining between them. The CDR3 is made up of 12 amino acids. The V gene's germline CDR1 is MNHEY and CDR2 SMNVEV (reference sequence). CDR3 sequence (DNA): TGTGCCAGCAGTCAAGTCGGCGAAAAACTGTTTTTT. It encodes CASSQVGEKLFF.

This clone was seen more than once but under ten times. CDR3 DNA: TGTGCCATCAGTGAGGGCTCTTACGAGCAGTACTTC. Translating it yields CAISEGSYEQYF. The V call is TRBV10-3, the J call TRBJ2-7; D uncertain. Deletions cut 2 bases from V and 4 bases from J, with 6 bases between. In germline, CDR1 is ENHRY, CDR2 SYGVKD. This CDR3 region has 12 residues.

The gene calls are TRBV6-6 and TRBJ2-1; D perhaps matches TRBD2 (6 bases). Germline V gives CDR1 MNHNY, CDR2 SVGAGI (reference sequence). This CDR3 has 14 amino acids. The V and J ends lost 2 bases and 3 bases respectively, with 8 bases between them. The CDR3 sequence is CASSYGGVYNEQFF. The DNA for the CDR3 is TGTGCCAGCAGTTACGGAGGGGTCTACAATGAGCAGTTCTTC.

J is TRBJ2-7 and V is TRBV28; a weak D match, TRBD2 (7 bases). Trimming took off 7 bases at V and 3 bases at J, with 22 bases between the two ends. Looked up from germline, CDR1 is MDHEN and CDR2 is SYDVKM. The CDR3 sequence is 16 residues long. The CDR3 DNA reads TGTGCCAGCACTTATATTAGGGGGGGACATAACTACGAGCAGTACTTC. It yields the protein CASTYIRGGHNYEQYF.

This chain joins TRBV28 and TRBJ2-1; D unresolved. Germline V CDR1 and CDR2: MDHEN, SYDVKM. This CDR3 has 16 amino acids. V lost 5 bases to trimming and J lost 0 bases, with 14 bases between them. The CDR3 DNA reads TGTGCCAGCAGTCCTTTTAGCCTAAGCTCCTACAATGAGCAGTTCTTC. It encodes CASSPFSLSSYNEQFF.

This clone was observed a handful of times. The chain recombines TRBV5-8 with TRBJ2-2; 7 bases are shared with TRBD1. The V segment lost 3 bases and the J segment 2 bases; nucleotides outside the gene matches: 4. The CDR3 has 15 amino acids. Germline CDR1 reads SGHTS; CDR2 reads YDEGEE. The CDR3 DNA reads as TGTGCCAGCAGCTACGGGACAGAAAACACCGGGGAGCTGTTTTTT. Protein: CASSYGTENTGELFF.

The rearrangement uses TRBV2 and TRBJ1-5; TRBD1 matches at 10 bases. The germline V gene has CDR1 SNHLY and CDR2 FYNNEI. V lost 6 bases to trimming and J lost 1 base; unmatched junction nucleotides: 12. The CDR3 covers 18 residues. The CDR3 nucleotides read TGTGCCAGCAGCCATCCTCCGGACAGGGGGACAAGCAATCAGCCCCAGCATTTT. This encodes CASSHPPDRGTSNQPQHF.

The chain recombines TRBV7-8 with TRBJ2-1; 13 bases match TRBD2. The CDR3 runs to 15 residues. Per germline, CDR1 SGHVS and CDR2 FQNEAQ. V gave up 5 bases and J gave up 4 bases; unmatched junction bases: 2. The CDR3 DNA follows: TGTGCCAGCAGCCCGACTAGCGGGGGGTACAATGAGCAGTTCTTC. Amino acids: CASSPTSGGYNEQFF.

With regard to this clone: A read error may produce the germline difference seen at one junction end. V usage is TRBV7-2 and J usage is TRBJ1-2; D may be TRBD1 (6 bases). The CDR3 has 15 residues. Germline loops: CDR1 SGHTA, CDR2 FQGNSA. The CDR3 protein is CASNLVGGQTYGYTF. DNA for the CDR3: TGTGCCAGCAACTTAGTCGGGGGCCAAACATATGGCTACACCTTC.

This clone appeared once. The V gene is TRBV9, the J gene TRBJ2-7; D is ambiguous. The V end was cut by 0 bases, the J end by 3 bases, with 7 bases between. Germline V gene sequence: CDR1 SGDLS, CDR2 YYNGEE. The CDR3 is 13 residues long. Here the CDR3 DNA reads TGTGCCAGCAGCGTAGATCCTCACTACGAGCAGTACTTC. It encodes CASSVDPHYEQYF.

This rearrangement joins TRBV25-1 to TRBJ1-2, with a weak D call TRBD1 (6 bases). V was cut by 5 bases and J by 4 bases, with 20 bases left in between. The CDR3 is 16 residues long. Per germline, CDR1 MGHDK and CDR2 SYGVNS. The CDR3, as DNA: TGTGCCAGCAGTACAGGGACCCCCGCGCCCGTCTATGGCTACACCTTC. Translating gives CASSTGTPAPVYGYTF.

This sequence joins TRBV28 and TRBJ2-5, with TRBD1 identical over 9 bases. V lost 6 bases and J lost 4; bases outside the gene matches: 12. From germline, CDR1 is MDHEN and CDR2 SYDVKM. This CDR3 is built from 16 residues. CDR3 in DNA: TGTGCCAGCAGACTCACCGGGACAGGGAGAGCAGAGACCCAGTACTTC. Translating gives CASRLTGTGRAETQYF.

The count of this clone is one. The chain is built from TRBV27 and TRBJ2-3; D remains unclear. The CDR3 consists of 11 residues. Between the trimmed V and J ends, which lost 5 bases and 8 bases, there was a span of 8 bases. CDR1 and CDR2 from the germline V gene are MNHEY and SMNVEV (reference sequence). The CDR3 DNA sequence: TGTGCCAGCAGTGTCGGATCTACGCAGTATTTT. Its protein product is CASSVGSTQYF.